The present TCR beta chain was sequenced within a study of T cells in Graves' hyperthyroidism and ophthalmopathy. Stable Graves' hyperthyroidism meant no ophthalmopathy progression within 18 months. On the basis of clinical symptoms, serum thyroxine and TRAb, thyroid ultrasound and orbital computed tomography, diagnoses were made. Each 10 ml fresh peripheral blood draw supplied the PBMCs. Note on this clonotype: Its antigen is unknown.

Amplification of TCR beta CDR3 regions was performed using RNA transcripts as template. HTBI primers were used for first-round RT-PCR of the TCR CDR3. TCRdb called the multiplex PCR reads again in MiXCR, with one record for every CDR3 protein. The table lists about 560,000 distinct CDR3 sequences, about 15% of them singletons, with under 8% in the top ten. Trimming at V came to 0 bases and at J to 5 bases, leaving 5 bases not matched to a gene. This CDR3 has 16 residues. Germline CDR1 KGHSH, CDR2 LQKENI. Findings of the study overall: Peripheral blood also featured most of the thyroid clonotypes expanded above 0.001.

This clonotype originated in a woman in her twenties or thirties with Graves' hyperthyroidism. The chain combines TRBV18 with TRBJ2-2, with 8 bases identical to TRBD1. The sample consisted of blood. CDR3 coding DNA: TGTGCCAGCTCACCACCCGGGACAGGAGAAACCGGGGAGCTGTTTTTT. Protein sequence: CASSPPGTGETGELFF.